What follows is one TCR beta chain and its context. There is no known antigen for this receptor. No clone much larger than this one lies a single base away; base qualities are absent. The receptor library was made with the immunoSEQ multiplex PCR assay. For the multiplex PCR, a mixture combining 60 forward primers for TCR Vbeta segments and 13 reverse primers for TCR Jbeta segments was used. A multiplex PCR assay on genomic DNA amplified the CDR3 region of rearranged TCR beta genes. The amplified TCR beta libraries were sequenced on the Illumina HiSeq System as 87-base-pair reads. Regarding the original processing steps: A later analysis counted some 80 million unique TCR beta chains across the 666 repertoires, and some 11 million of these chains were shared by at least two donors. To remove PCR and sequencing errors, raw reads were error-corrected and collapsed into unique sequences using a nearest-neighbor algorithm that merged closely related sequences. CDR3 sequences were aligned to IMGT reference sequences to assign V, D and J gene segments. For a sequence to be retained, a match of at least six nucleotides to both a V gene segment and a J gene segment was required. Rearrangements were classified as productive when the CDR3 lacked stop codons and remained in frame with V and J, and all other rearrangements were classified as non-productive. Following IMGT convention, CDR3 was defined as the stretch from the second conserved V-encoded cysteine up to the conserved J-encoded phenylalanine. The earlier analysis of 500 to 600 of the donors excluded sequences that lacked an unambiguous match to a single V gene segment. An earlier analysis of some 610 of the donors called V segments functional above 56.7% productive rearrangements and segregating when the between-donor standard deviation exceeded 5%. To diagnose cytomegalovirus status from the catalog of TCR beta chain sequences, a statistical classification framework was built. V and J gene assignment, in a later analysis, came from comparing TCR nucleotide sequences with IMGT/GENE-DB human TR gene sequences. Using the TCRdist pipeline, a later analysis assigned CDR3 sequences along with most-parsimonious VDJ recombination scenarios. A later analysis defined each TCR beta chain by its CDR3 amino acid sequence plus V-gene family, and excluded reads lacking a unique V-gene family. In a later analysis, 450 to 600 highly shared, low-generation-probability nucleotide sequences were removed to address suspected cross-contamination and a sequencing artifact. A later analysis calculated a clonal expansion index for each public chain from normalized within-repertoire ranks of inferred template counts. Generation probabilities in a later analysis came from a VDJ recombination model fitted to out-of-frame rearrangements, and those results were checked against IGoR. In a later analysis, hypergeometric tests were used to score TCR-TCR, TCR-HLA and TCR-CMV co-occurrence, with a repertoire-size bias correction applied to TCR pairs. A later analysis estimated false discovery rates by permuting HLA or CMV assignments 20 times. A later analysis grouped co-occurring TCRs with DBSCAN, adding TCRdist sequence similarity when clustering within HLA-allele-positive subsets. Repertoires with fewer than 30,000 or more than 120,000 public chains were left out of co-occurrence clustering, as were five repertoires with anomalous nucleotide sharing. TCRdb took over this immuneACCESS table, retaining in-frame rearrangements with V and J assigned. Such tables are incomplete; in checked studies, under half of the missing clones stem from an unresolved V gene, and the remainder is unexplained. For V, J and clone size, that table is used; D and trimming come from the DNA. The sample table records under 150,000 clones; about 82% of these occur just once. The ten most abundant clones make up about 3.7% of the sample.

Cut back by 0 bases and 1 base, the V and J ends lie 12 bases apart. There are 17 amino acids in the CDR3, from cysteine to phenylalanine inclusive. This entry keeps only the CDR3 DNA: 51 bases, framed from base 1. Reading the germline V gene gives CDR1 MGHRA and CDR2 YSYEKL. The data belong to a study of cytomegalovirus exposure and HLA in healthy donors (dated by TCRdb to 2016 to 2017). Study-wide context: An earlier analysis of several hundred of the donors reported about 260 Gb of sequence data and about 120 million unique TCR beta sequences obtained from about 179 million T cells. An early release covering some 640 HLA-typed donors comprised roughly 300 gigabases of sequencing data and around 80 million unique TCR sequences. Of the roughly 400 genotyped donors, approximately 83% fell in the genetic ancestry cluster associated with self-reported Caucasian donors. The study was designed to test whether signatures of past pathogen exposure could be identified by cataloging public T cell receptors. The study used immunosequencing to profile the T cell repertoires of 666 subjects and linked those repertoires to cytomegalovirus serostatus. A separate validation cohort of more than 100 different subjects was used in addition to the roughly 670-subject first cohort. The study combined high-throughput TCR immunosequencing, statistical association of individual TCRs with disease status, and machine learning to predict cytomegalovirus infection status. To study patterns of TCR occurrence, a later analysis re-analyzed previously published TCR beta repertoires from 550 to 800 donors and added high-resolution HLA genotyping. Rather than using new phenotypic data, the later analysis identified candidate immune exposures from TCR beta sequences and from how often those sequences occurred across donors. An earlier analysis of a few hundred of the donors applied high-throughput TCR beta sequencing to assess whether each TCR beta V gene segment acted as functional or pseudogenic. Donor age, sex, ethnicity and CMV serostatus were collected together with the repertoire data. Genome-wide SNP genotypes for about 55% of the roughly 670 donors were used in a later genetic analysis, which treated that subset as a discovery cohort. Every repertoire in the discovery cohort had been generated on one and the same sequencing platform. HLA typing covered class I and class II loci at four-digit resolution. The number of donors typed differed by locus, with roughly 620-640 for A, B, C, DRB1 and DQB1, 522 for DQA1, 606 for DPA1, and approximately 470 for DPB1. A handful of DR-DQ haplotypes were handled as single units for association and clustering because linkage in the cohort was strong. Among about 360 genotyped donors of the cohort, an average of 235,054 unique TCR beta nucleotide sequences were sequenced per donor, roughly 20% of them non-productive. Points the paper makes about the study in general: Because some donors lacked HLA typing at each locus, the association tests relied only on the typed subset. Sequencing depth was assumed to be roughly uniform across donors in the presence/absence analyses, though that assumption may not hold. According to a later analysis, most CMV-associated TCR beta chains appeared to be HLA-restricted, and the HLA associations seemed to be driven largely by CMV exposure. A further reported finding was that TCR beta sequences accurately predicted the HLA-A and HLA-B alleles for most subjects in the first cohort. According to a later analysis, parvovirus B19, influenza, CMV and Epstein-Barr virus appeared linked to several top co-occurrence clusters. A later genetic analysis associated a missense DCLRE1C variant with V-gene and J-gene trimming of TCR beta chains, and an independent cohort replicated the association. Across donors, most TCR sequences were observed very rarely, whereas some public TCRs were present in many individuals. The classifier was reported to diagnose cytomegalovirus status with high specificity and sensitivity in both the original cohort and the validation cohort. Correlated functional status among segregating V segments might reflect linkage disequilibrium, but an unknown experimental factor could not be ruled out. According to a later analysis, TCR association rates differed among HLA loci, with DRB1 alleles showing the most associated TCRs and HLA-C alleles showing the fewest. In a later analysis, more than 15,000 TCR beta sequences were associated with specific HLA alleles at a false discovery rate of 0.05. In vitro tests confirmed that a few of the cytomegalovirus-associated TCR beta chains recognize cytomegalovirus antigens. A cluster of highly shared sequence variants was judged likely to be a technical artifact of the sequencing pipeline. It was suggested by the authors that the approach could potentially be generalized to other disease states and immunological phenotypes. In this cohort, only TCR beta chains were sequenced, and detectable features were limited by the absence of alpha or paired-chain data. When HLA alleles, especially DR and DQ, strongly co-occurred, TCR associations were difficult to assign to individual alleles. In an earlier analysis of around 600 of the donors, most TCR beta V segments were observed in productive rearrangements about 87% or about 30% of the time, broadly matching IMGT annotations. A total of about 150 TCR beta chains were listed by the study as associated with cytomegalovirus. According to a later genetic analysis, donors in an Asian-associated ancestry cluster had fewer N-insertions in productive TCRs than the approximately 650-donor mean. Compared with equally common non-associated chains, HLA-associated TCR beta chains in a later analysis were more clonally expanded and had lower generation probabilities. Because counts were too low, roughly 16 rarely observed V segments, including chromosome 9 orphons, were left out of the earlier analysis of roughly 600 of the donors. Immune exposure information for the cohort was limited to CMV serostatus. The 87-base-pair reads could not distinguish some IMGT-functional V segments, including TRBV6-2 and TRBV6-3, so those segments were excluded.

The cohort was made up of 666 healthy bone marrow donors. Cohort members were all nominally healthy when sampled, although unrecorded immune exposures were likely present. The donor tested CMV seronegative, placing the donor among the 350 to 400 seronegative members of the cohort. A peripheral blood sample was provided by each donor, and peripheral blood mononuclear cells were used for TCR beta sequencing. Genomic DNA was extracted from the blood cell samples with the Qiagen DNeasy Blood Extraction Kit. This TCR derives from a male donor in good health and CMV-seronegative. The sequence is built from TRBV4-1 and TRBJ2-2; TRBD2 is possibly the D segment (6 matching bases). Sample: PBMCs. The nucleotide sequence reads TGCGCCAGCAGCCAAGATGGTGGGGGGAGGAACACCGGGGAGCTGTTTTTT. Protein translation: CASSQDGGGRNTGELFF.